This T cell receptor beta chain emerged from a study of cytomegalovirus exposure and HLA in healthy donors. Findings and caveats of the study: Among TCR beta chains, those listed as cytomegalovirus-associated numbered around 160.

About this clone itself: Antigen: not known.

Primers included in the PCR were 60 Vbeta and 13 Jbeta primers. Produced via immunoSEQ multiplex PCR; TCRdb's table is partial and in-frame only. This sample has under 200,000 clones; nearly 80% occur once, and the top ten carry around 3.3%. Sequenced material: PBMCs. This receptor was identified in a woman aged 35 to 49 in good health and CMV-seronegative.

CDR3 in DNA: TGCGCCAGCAGCTCGGAGGACAGGGCTACGCAGTATTTT. As protein: CASSSEDRATQYF. The chain employs TRBV5-1 and TRBJ2-3; 8 bases fit TRBD1. J was trimmed by 8 bases and V by 3 bases; bases with no gene match: 5. There are 13 residues in the CDR3. Germline CDR1 reads SGHRS; CDR2 reads YFSETQ.